The clone carrying this T cell receptor (beta chain) was detected a few times. TCRdb used MiXCR to reprocess the 5' RACE reads, holding one entry per CDR3 protein. The table has 350,000 to 500,000 distinct CDR3 sequences, about a fifth seen once; the top ten hold 9.5% to 15%. The data belong to a study of identical twins. Sequencing input: naive T cells sorted from blood. The receptor was derived from a man aged 50-59 years in good health.

CDR3 protein: CASSQESRAAFF. The CDR3 region has the DNA TGCGCCAGCAGCCAAGAGTCTCGGGCAGCTTTCTTT. The chain carries TRBV4-1 and TRBJ1-1; no clear D gene. The germline gives CDR1 MGHRA, CDR2 YSYEKL. V lost 0 bases and J 10 bases, leaving 9 bases between the germline ends. There are 12 residues in the CDR3.